These 14 T cell receptor beta chains share one sample of origin, sequenced in a study of blood T cell repertoires in COVID-19. Method: immunoSEQ multiplex PCR; TCRdb's copy keeps in-frame clones and lacks some. The data contain about 250,000 clones, around 83% of them singletons. Sequenced: peripheral blood. All receptors derive from an elderly man with acute or convalescent COVID-19.

V is TRBV9 and J is TRBJ2-5; D possibly corresponds to TRBD2 (5 bases). V gave up 0 bases and J gave up 4 bases, with 22 bases separating them. This CDR3 is built from 18 residues. Germline CDR1 and CDR2: SGDLS and YYNGEE. The DNA for the CDR3 is TGTGCCAGCAGCGTAGGGGTGTCACGGGGAAGAGGGCGAGAGACCCAGTACTTC. It translates to CASSVGVSRGRGRETQYF.

V and J are TRBV18 and TRBJ1-1; 7 bases fit TRBD1. V lost 3 bases and J lost 2; bases outside the gene matches: 6. Germline V CDR1 and CDR2: KGHSH, LQKENI. CDR3 length equals 15 residues. The DNA for the CDR3 is TGTGCCAGCTCACCTTACGGGACAGTCAACACTGAAGCTTTCTTT. As protein: CASSPYGTVNTEAFF.

This chain joins TRBV18 and TRBJ1-1; D is uncertain. CDR3 length: 14 amino acids. V lost 3 bases, J lost 3 bases, and 11 bases lay in between. Germline CDR1 reads KGHSH; CDR2 reads LQKENI. The CDR3: CASSPEIQHTEAFF. The CDR3 coding sequence is TGTGCCAGCTCACCGGAGATTCAGCACACTGAAGCTTTCTTT.

The chain recombines TRBV6-1 with TRBJ1-1; a possible D gene is TRBD1 (5 bases). The length of the CDR3 is 16 residues. From germline, CDR1 is MNHNS and CDR2 SASEGT. Deletions cut 0 bases from V and 0 bases from J, with 11 bases between. CDR3: CASSEAQGFVNTEAFF. The CDR3 bases are TGTGCCAGCAGTGAAGCTCAGGGTTTCGTGAACACTGAAGCTTTCTTT.

Worth noting for this clone: A read error may produce the germline difference seen at one junction end. The chain uses TRBV4-1 and TRBJ2-1; D possibly corresponds to TRBD1 (5 bases). Germline V CDR1 and CDR2: MGHRA, YSYEKL. CDR3 length equals 13 residues. CDR3 loop: CASSQDPGKRSVF. The CDR3 nucleotides are TGCGCCAGCAGCCAAGACCCAGGGAAGAGGTCAGTCTTC.

This chain uses TRBV20-1 with TRBJ1-5, with D maybe TRBD1 (6 bases). CDR3 length: 12 residues. With 3 bases removed from V and 7 bases from J, the gap between germline ends came to 10 bases. The V gene's germline CDR1 is DFQATT and CDR2 SNEGSKA (reference sequence). Here the CDR3 reads CSASSRGQPQHF. CDR3 sequence (DNA): TGCAGTGCTAGTTCCAGGGGCCAGCCCCAGCATTTT.

On this clone: Other DNA sequences within the sample encode an identical CDR3. V is TRBV24-1 and J is TRBJ2-7; TRBD1 aligns across 9 bases. This CDR3 contains 15 residues. CDR1 KGHDR and CDR2 SFDVKD come from the germline V gene. Trimming cost V 3 bases and J 1 base; bases outside gene matches: 3. CDR3 nucleotide sequence: TGTGCCACCAGTGATCCCGGGACAGGGTCCTACGAGCAGTACTTC. Its protein is CATSDPGTGSYEQYF.

The CDR3 region has the DNA TGTGCCAGTAGTAGAAGACTAGCGGGAGAGTACAATGAGCAGTTCTTC. This gives the protein CASSRRLAGEYNEQFF. This chain links TRBV19 with TRBJ2-1, with 12 nucleotides matching TRBD2. This CDR3 region has 16 residues. Germline assignment: CDR1 LNHDA and CDR2 SQIVND (reference sequence). V lost 4 bases to trimming and J lost 4 bases; unmatched junction nucleotides: 5.

The chain combines TRBV15 with TRBJ2-1; TRBD1 agrees at 12 bases. The germline CDR1 and CDR2 sequences are LNHNV and YYDKDF (reference sequence). The V segment lost 5 bases and the J segment 7 bases; nucleotides outside the gene matches: 6. The CDR3 is 15 amino acids. The CDR3 here is CATSRGTGGMNEQFF. CDR3 bases: TGTGCCACCAGCCGAGGGACAGGGGGCATGAATGAGCAGTTCTTC.

The chain is built from TRBV27 and TRBJ2-1; D might be TRBD2 (6 bases). CDR1 and CDR2 from the germline V gene are MNHEY and SMNVEV (reference sequence). This CDR3 has 13 residues. Trimming stripped 5 bases from V and 9 bases from J, with 14 bases between. The CDR3 region has the DNA TGTGCCAGCAGTCCCTGGAGGGTGGGTGAGCAGTTCTTC. It specifies CASSPWRVGEQFF.

About this clone: Distinct nucleotide sequences in the sample also encode this CDR3. This chain uses TRBV27 with TRBJ1-5; no reliable D call. CDR3 length equals 14 residues. Trimming removed 4 bases at V and 0 bases at J, with 7 bases between. In germline, CDR1 is MNHEY, CDR2 SMNVEV (reference sequence). The CDR3, as DNA: TGTGCCAGCAGTTCTCCCTATAGCAATCAGCCCCAGCATTTT. Its protein is CASSSPYSNQPQHF.

The V call is TRBV23-1, the J call TRBJ1-1, with TRBD1 matching 10 bases. TRBV23-1 is an open reading frame, and its role is uncertain. V was pared by 4 bases and J by 3 bases, with 8 bases of the junction left unmatched. The CDR3 length is 16 residues. The CDR3 DNA sequence: TGCGCCAGCAGTCTACGACGGACAGGGGGTGACACTGAAGCTTTCTTT. Protein: CASSLRRTGGDTEAFF.

The V call is TRBV7-9, the J call TRBJ1-3; 8 positions match TRBD1. Germline V CDR1 and CDR2: SEHNR, FQNEAQ (reference sequence). J was trimmed by 3 bases and V by 0 bases; bases with no gene match: 7. This CDR3 spans 17 amino acids. CDR3 residues: CASSLAGGRGHGNTIYF. The CDR3 coding sequence is TGTGCCAGCAGCTTAGCCGGCGGCAGGGGGCATGGAAACACCATATATTTT.

This rearrangement joins TRBV5-1 to TRBJ2-3, with D perhaps matching TRBD1 (5 bases). This CDR3 contains 15 residues. Germline CDR1 reads SGHRS; CDR2 reads YFSETQ. V was shortened by 5 bases and J by 0 bases, with 13 bases between the two germline ends. The CDR3 DNA is TGCGCCAGCAGGCTCAGGGAAATTAGCACAGATACGCAGTATTTT. As protein: CASRLREISTDTQYF. The full variable domain, its missing parts supplied by reference TRBV5-1 and TRBJ2-3, is KAGVTQTPRYLIKTRGQQVTLSCSPISGHRSVSWYQQTPGQGLQFLFEYFSETQRNKGNFPGRFSGRQFSNSRSEMNVSTLELGDSALYLCASRLREISTDTQYFGPGTRLTVL.